This T cell receptor beta chain was obtained from a study of shared clonotypes between healthy human individuals. CD8 memory combined CD45RO+ cells with CCR7-negative CD45RA+ TemRA cells. Profiling relied on immunoSEQ multiplex PCR, and the TCRdb table lists in-frame clones only, not all of them. There are hundreds of thousands of clones in the sample; roughly 96% occur only once, and approximately 0.32% lies in the top ten. Sequenced material: memory CD8+ T cells sorted from blood. Subset defined: CD45RO+ cells pooled with CCR7-negative TemRA cells. The sequence was collected from a man aged 25-45 years in good health.

CDR3 sequence: CASSQEYGSPYGYTF. Written as DNA, the CDR3 is TGTGCCAGCAGCCAAGAGTACGGCAGTCCATATGGCTACACCTTC. The rearrangement uses TRBV4-2 and TRBJ1-2; D uncertain. The CDR3 has 15 residues. Germline V CDR1 and CDR2: LGHNA, YNFKEQ. Trimming stripped 0 bases from V and 5 bases from J, with 13 bases between.